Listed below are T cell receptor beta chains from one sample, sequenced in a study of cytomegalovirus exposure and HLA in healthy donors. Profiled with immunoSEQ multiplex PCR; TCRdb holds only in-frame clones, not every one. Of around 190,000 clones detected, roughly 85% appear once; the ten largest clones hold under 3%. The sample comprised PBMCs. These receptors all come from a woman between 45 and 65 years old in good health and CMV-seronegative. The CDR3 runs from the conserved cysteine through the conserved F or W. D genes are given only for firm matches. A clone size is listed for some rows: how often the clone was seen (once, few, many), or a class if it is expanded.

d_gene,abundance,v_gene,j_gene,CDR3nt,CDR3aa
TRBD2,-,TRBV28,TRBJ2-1,TGTGCCAGCAGTTTACCGAGGCGGGAGGGCCTATGGAATGAGCAGTTCTTC,CASSLPRREGLWNEQFF
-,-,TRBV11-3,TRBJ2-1,TGTGCCATTCGTCGTGGGGGGTTGAACGGGAGCTCCTACAATGAGCAGTTCTTC,CAIRRGGLNGSSYNEQFF
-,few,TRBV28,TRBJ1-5,TGTGCCAGCAGTTTAGGCAGCAGGGGTAATCATCAGCCCCAGCATTTT,CASSLGSRGNHQPQHF
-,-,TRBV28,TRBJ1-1,TGTGCCAGCCGGCGGGCGGACGTGAACACTGAAGCTTTCTTT,CASRRADVNTEAFF
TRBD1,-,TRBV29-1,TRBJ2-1,TGCAGCGTTGTAGTGGACAGGGGATACAATGAGCAGTTCTTC,CSVVVDRGYNEQFF
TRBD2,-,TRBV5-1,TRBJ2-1,TGCGCCAGCAGCACGGACCTGGGACTAGCGGGGTACAATGAGCAGTTCTTC,CASSTDLGLAGYNEQFF
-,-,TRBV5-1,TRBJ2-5,TGCGCCAGCTCGAAGGACTACCTGTTTCAACTTAACAACCAGGAAGAGACCCAGTACTTC,CASSKDYLFQLNNQEETQYF
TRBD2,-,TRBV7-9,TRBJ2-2,TGTGCCAGTACCATAACAATAGCGGGAGCGGGGGAGCTGTTTTTT,CASTITIAGAGELFF
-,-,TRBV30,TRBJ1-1,TGTGCCTGGAGGCCCGCCCCTCGGGTACCGAACACTGAAGCTTTCTTT,CAWRPAPRVPNTEAFF
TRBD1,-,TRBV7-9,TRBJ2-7,TGTGCCAGCAGCTTAAAGGGGGCGCCCTACGAGCAGTACTTC,CASSLKGAPYEQYF
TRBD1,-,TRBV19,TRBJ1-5,TGTGCCAGACTAACAGGGGGCAGGAGAGAAAGCAATCAGCCCCAGCATTTT,CARLTGGRRESNQPQHF
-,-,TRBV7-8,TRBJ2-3,TGTGCCAGCAGCTCAGGCGCTAGCACAGATACGCAGTATTTT,CASSSGASTDTQYF
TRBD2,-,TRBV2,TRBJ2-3,TGTGCCAGCAGGGGGGAGAGCGGGATAGGGGATACGCAGTATTTT,CASRGESGIGDTQYF
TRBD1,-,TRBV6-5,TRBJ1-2,TGTGCCAGCAGTTACCCGACAGGGCGTGGCTACACCTTC,CASSYPTGRGYTF
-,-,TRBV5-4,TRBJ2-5,TGTGCCAGCAGCCCTTCAGCGGGAGAGACCCAGTACTTC,CASSPSAGETQYF
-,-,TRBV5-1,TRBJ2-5,TGCGCCAGCAGCTTGGCACTAGCCAGGGCAGAGACCCAGTACTTC,CASSLALARAETQYF
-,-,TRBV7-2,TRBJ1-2,TGTGCCAGCAGCTCAAAAAGAGGAGGCTACACCTTC,CASSSKRGGYTF
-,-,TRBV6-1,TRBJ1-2,TGTGCCAGCAGGACACAGGGACGCCACTATGGCTACACCTTC,CASRTQGRHYGYTF
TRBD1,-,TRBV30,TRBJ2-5,TGTGCCTGGAGCTACAGGGGGGCGGAGACCCAGTACTTC,CAWSYRGAETQYF
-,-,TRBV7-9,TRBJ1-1,TGTTCCAGCAGCACACACAGGGACACTGAAGCTTTCTTT,CSSSTHRDTEAFF
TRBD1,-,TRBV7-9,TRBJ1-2,TGTTCCAGCAGCAGACAGGGCTTCGATGGCTACACCTTC,CSSSRQGFDGYTF
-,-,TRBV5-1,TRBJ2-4,TGCGCCAGCAGCTTGGTGGAGGGGAAAATAAACATTCAGTACTTC,CASSLVEGKINIQYF
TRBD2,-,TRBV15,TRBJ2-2,TGTGCCACCAGCAGAGCTACTAGCGGGAGGGGATACACCGGGGAGCTGTTTTTT,CATSRATSGRGYTGELFF